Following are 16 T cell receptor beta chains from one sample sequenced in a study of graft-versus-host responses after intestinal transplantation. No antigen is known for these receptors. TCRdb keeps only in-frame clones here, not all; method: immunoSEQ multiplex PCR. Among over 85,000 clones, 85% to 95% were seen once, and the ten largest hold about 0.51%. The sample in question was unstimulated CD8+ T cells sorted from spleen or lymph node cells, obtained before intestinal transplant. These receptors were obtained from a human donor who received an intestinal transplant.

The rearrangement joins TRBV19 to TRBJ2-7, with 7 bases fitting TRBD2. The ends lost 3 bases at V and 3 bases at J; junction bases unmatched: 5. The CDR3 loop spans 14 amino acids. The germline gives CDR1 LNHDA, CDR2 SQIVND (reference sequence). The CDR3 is CASSIGGSLYEQYF. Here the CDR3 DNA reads TGTGCCAGTAGTATCGGGGGGAGTCTCTACGAGCAGTACTTC.

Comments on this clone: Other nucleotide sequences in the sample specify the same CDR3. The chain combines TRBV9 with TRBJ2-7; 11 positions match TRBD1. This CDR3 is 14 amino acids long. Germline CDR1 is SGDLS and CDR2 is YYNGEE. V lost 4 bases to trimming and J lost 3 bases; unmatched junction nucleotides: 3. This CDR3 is CASSSGTGGYEQYF. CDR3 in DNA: TGTGCCAGCAGCTCCGGGACAGGGGGCTACGAGCAGTACTTC. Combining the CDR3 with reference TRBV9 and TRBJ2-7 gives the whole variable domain DSGVTQTPKHLITATGQRVTLRCSPRSGDLSVYWYQQSLDQGLQFLIQYYNGEERAKGNILERFSAQQFPDLHSELNLSSLELGDSALYFCASSSGTGGYEQYFGPGTRLTVT.

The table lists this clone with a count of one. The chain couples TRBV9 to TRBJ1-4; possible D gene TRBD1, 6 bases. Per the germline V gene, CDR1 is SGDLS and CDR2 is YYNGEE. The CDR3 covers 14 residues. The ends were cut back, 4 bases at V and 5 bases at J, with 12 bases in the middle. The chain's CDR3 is CASSQQGGNEKLFF. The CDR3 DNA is TGTGCCAGCAGCCAACAGGGAGGGAATGAAAAACTGTTTTTT.

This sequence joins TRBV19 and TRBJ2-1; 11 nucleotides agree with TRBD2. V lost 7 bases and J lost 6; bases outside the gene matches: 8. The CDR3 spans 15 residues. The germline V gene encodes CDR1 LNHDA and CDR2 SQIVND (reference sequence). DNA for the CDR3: TGTGCCAGTAAGTGGGTAGCGGGAGGGCCCAATGAGCAGTTCTTC. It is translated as CASKWVAGGPNEQFF.

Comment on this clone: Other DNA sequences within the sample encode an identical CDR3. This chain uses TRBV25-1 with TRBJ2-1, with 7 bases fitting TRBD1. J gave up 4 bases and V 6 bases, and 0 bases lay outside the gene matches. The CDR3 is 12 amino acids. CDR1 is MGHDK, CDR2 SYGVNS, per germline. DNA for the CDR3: TGTGCCAGCAGCAGGGGGTACAATGAGCAGTTCTTC. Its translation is CASSRGYNEQFF. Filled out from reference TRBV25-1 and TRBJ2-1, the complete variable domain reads EADIYQTPRYLVIGTGKKITLECSQTMGHDKMYWYQQDPGMELHLIHYSYGVNSTEKGDLSSESTVSRIRTEHFPLTLESARPSHTSQYLCASSRGYNEQFFGPGTRLTVL.

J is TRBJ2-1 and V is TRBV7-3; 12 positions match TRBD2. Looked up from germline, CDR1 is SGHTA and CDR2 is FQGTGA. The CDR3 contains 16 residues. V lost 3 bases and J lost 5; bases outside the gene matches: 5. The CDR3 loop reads CASSFLAGGLDNEQFF. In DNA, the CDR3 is TGTGCCAGCAGCTTTCTAGCGGGAGGGTTGGACAATGAGCAGTTCTTC. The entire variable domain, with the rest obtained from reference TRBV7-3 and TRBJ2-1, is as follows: GAGVSQTPSNKVTEKGKYVELRCDPISGHTALYWYRQSLGQGPEFLIYFQGTGAADDSGLPNDRFFAVRPEGSVSTLKIQRTERGDSAVYLCASSFLAGGLDNEQFFGPGTRLTVL.

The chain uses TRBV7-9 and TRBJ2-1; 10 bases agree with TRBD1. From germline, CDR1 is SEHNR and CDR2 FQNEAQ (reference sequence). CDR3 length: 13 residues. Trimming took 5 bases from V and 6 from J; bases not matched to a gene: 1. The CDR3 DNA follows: TGTGCCAGCAGCGGGACAGGGGTCAATGAGCAGTTCTTC. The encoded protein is CASSGTGVNEQFF.

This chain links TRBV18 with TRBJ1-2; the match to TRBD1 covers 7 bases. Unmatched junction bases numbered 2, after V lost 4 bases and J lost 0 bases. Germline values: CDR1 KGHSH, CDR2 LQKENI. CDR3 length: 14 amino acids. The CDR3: CASSRDSSNYGYTF. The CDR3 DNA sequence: TGTGCCAGCTCACGGGACAGTTCTAACTATGGCTACACCTTC.

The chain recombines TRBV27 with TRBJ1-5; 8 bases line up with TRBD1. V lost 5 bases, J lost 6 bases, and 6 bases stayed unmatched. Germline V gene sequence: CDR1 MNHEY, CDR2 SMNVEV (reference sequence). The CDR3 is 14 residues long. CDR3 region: CASSVNRGSQPQHF. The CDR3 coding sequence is TGTGCCAGCAGTGTGAACAGGGGGTCTCAGCCCCAGCATTTT.

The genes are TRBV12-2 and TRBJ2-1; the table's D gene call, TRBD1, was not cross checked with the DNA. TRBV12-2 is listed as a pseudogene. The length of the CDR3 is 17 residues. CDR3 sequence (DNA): TGTGCAAGTCGCTTTGGGACAGGCAGACCTGTCTACAATGAGCAGTTCTTC. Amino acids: CASRFGTGRPVYNEQFF.

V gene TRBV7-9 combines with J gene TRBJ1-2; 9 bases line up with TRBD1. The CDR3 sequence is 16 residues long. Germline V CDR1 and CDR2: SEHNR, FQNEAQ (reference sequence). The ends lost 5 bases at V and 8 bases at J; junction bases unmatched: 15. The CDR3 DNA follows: TGTGCCAGCAGCACAAACCGGGACAGGGAGTTTGGGGGCTACACCTTC. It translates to CASSTNRDREFGGYTF.

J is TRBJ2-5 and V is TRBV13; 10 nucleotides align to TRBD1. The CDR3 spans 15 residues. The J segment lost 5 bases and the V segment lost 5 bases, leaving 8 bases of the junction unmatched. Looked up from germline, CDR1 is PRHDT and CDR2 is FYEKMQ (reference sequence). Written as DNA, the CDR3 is TGTGCCAGCAGCCAGGGGACAGGGGTTTGGGAGACCCAGTACTTC. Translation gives CASSQGTGVWETQYF.

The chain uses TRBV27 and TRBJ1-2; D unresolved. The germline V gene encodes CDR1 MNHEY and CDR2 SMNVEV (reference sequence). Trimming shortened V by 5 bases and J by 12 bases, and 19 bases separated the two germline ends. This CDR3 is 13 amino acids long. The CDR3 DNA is TGTGCCAGCAGTGCAACAGCTCCGGGTCCCCACACCTTC. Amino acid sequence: CASSATAPGPHTF.

The CDR3 coding sequence is TGTGCCAGCAGCTTGAGTCCGTACAATGAGCAGTTCTTC. It encodes CASSLSPYNEQFF. The V gene is TRBV5-6, the J gene TRBJ2-1, with D unresolved. The V gene's germline CDR1 is SGHDT and CDR2 YYEEEE. This CDR3 has 13 residues. Trimming took off 1 base at V and 4 bases at J, with 6 bases between the two ends.

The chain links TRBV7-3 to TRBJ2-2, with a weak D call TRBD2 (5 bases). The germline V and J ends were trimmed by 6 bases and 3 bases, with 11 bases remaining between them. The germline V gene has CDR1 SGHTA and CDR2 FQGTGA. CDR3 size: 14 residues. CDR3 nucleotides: TGTGCCAGCAGGACCGTCGGGGACACCGGGGAGCTGTTTTTT. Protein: CASRTVGDTGELFF.

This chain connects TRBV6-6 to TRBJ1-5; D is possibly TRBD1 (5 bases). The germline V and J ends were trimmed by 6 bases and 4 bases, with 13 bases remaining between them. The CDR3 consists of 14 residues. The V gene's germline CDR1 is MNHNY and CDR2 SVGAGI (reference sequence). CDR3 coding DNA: TGTGCCAGCAGAAAAAGGGACCCGAATCAGCCCCAGCATTTT. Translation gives CASRKRDPNQPQHF.